Each of the 3 T cell receptor beta chains below was sequenced from the same sample in a study of human T cells and chemical hapten exposure. Indicated time point: patch test 1, 2 weeks after DPC sensitization. Regarding treatment: therapeutic diphenylcyclopropenone sensitization with weekly scalp DPC. TCRdb reanalysed the RACE reads using MiXCR and keeps one entry per CDR3 protein. Seen here are roughly 360,000 distinct CDR3 sequences, nearly 5% observed once, and the top ten hold about 2.1%. The sample in question was whole blood, obtained in connection with sensitization to the hapten diphenylcyclopropenone (DPC). The receptors stem from a woman aged 45 to 65 with alopecia areata. Some clones in this sample may be carry-over from other donors' samples.

This clonotype was picked up many times. V and J are TRBV11-2 and TRBJ2-2; 8 bases match TRBD2. Germline CDR1 is SGHAT and CDR2 is FQNNGV. The CDR3 runs 17 residues. The trim removed 6 bases at V and 6 bases at J, leaving 15 bases unmatched. In DNA form, the CDR3 reads TGTGCCAGCAGGGGGCCGTGGAGCGGGAGAGCGGCCGGGGAGCTGTTTTTT. Its protein is CASRGPWSGRAAGELFF.

The gene calls are TRBV6-2 or TRBV6-3 and TRBJ2-3, with unresolved D. Germline V gives CDR1 MNHEY, CDR2 SVGEGT. This CDR3 comprises 15 residues. Trimming pared 4 bases from V and 0 bases from J, leaving 11 bases between. The CDR3 DNA reads TGTGCCAGCAGTTTCTCTCCGGCCAGCACAGATACGCAGTATTTT. This encodes CASSFSPASTDTQYF.

The table lists this clonotype with many counts. This chain uses TRBV7-8 with TRBJ1-2; the match to TRBD1 covers 10 bases. CDR3 length: 13 residues. The V segment lost 6 bases and the J segment 8 bases; nucleotides outside the gene matches: 6. Germline CDR1 SGHVS, CDR2 FQNEAQ. The CDR3 region is CASSSGTGEGYTF. In DNA form, the CDR3 reads TGTGCCAGCAGTTCCGGGACAGGGGAAGGCTACACCTTC. The full variable domain, with the rest looked up from reference TRBV7-8 and TRBJ1-2, is GAGVSQSPRYKVAKRGQDVALRCDPISGHVSLFWYQQALGQGPEFLTYFQNEAQLDKSGLPSDRFFAERPEGSVSTLKIQRTQQEDSAVYLCASSSGTGEGYTFGSGTRLTVV.